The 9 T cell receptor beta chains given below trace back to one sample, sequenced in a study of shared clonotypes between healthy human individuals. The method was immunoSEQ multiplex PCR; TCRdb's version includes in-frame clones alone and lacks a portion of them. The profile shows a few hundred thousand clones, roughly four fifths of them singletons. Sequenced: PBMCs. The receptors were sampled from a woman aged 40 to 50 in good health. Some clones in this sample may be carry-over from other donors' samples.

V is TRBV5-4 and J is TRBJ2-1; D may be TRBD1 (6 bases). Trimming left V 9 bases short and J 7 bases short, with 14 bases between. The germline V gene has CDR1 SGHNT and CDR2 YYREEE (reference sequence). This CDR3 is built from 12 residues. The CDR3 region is CAIPLGGNEQFF. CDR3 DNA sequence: TGTGCCATCCCGTTAGGGGGTAATGAGCAGTTCTTC.

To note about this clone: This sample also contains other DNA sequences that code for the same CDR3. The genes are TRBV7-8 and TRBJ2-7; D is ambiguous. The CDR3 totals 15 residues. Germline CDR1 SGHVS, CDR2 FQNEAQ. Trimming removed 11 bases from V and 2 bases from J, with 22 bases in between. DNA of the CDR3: TGTGCCGGCAATTTCCTCCGCTACTCACCCTACGAGCAGTACTTC. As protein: CAGNFLRYSPYEQYF.

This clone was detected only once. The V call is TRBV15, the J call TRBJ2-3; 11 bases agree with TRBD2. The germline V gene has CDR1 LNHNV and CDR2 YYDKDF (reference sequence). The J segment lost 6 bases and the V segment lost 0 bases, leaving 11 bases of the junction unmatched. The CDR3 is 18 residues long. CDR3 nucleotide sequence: TGTGCCACCAGCAGAGAGGGGTGGGCTAGCGGGAGGATGGATACGCAGTATTTT. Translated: CATSREGWASGRMDTQYF.

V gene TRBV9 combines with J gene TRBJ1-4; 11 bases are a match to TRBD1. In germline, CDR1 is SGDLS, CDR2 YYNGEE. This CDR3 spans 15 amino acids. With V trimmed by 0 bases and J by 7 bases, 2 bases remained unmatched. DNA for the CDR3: TGTGCCAGCAGCGTAGATGGGACAGGGGGTGAAAAACTGTTTTTT. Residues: CASSVDGTGGEKLFF.

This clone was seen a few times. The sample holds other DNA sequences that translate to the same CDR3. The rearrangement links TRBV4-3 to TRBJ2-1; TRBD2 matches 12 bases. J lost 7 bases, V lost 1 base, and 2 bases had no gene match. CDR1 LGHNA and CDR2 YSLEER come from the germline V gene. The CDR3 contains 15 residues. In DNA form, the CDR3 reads TGCGCCAGCAGCCAAGGACTAGCGGGAGTTAATGAGCAGTTCTTC. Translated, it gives CASSQGLAGVNEQFF.

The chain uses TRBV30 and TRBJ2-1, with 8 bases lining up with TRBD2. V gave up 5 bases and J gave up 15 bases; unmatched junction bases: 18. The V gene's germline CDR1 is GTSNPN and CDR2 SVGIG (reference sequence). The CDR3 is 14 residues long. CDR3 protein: CAWWDGLAKGRPFF. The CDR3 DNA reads TGTGCCTGGTGGGACGGACTAGCCAAGGGCCGTCCGTTCTTC.

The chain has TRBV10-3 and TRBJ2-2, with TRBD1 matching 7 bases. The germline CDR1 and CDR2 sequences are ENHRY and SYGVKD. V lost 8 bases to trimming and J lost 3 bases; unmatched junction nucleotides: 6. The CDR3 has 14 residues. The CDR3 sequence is CAIRQGVDTGELFF. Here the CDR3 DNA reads TGTGCCATCCGGCAGGGGGTAGACACCGGGGAGCTGTTTTTT.

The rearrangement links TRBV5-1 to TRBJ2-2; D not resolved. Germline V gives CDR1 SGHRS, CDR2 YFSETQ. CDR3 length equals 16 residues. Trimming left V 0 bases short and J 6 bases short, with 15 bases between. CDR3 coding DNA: TGCGCCAGCAGCTTGGTCTCCGACTCCGGTTCCGGGGAGCTGTTTTTT. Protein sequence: CASSLVSDSGSGELFF.

The CDR3 loop reads CASSLRDVSYEQYF. The DNA of the CDR3 is TGTGCCAGCAGCCTCCGGGACGTCTCCTACGAGCAGTACTTC. This sequence joins TRBV7-9 and TRBJ2-7, with D perhaps being TRBD1 or TRBD2 (5 bases each). CDR1 is SEHNR, CDR2 FQNEAQ, per germline (reference sequence). The CDR3 length is 14 residues. V was trimmed by 5 bases and J by 0 bases, leaving 11 bases between them.